The rows below give T cell receptor beta chains drawn from one sample of a study of response to subunit inactivated influenza vaccine. A single record per CDR3 protein comes from TCRdb applying MiXCR to the RT-PCR reads. The table has around 760,000 distinct CDR3 sequences, about 15% seen once. The specimen comprised PBMCs from blood, sampled around two weeks before vaccination. The origin of the receptors is a man aged 45-65 years who received an inactivated influenza vaccine. Both conserved end residues are part of each CDR3. The D gene is left open where the match is weak. Part of the rows lack a size; the others show once, few, many or a class for expanded clones.

j_call: TRBJ1-1
clone_size: many
d_call: .
v_call: TRBV20-1
cdr3_aa: CSARGYLDTEAFF
cdr3_nt: TGCAGTGCTAGGGGATACCTGGACACTGAAGCTTTCTTT

j_call: TRBJ2-5
clone_size: few
d_call: .
v_call: TRBV20-1
cdr3_aa: CSARTPNHQETQYF
cdr3_nt: TGCAGTGCTAGAACGCCGAACCACCAAGAGACCCAGTACTTC

j_call: TRBJ2-1
clone_size: few
d_call: .
v_call: TRBV3-1
cdr3_aa: CASSQDSTSLSSYNEQFF
cdr3_nt: TGTGCCAGCAGCCAGGACTCCACTAGCTTAAGCTCCTACAATGAGCAGTTCTTC

j_call: TRBJ2-4
clone_size: .
d_call: .
v_call: TRBV29-1
cdr3_aa: CSVEGIENIQYF
cdr3_nt: TGCAGCGTTGAGGGGATCGAAAACATTCAGTACTTC

j_call: TRBJ1-2
clone_size: .
d_call: .
v_call: TRBV4-1
cdr3_aa: CASSQDGGIYGYTF
cdr3_nt: TGCGCCAGCAGCCAAGATGGGGGGATCTATGGCTACACCTTC

j_call: TRBJ2-5
clone_size: few
d_call: .
v_call: TRBV29-1
cdr3_aa: CSVNNPETQYF
cdr3_nt: TGCAGCGTTAACAACCCGGAGACCCAGTACTTC

j_call: TRBJ1-2
clone_size: few
d_call: TRBD1
v_call: TRBV6-2/TRBV6-3
cdr3_aa: CASSSNDRGGYTF
cdr3_nt: TGTGCCAGCAGTTCCAATGACAGGGGTGGCTACACCTTC

j_call: TRBJ2-1
clone_size: .
d_call: TRBD1
v_call: TRBV5-1
cdr3_aa: CASRRGGGKGEQFF
cdr3_nt: TGCGCCAGCAGGAGAGGGGGCGGCAAAGGTGAGCAGTTCTTC

j_call: TRBJ2-5
clone_size: few
d_call: .
v_call: TRBV7-2
cdr3_aa: CASSTDFSQYF
cdr3_nt: TGTGCCAGCAGCACAGACTTCTCCCAGTACTTC

j_call: TRBJ2-5
clone_size: .
d_call: .
v_call: TRBV5-4
cdr3_aa: CASSSGTNLETQYF
cdr3_nt: TGTGCCAGCAGCTCCGGGACCAACCTAGAGACCCAGTACTTC

j_call: TRBJ2-7
clone_size: .
d_call: .
v_call: TRBV20-1
cdr3_aa: CSAREDEQYF
cdr3_nt: TGCAGTGCTCGGGAAGACGAGCAGTACTTC

j_call: TRBJ1-2
clone_size: many
d_call: .
v_call: TRBV29-1
cdr3_aa: CSAGRDADYGYTF
cdr3_nt: TGCAGCGCCGGACGGGACGCGGACTATGGCTACACCTTC

j_call: TRBJ1-1
clone_size: .
d_call: .
v_call: TRBV6-6
cdr3_aa: CASSKDGYTEAFF
cdr3_nt: TGTGCCAGCAGCAAGGACGGATACACTGAAGCTTTCTTT

j_call: TRBJ1-5
clone_size: many
d_call: TRBD1
v_call: TRBV20-1
cdr3_aa: CSARGGGTGNKEPQHF
cdr3_nt: TGCAGTGCTAGAGGGGGCGGGACAGGTAACAAAGAGCCCCAGCATTTT

j_call: TRBJ2-1
clone_size: .
d_call: .
v_call: TRBV6-4
cdr3_aa: CASSNDRFGEQFF
cdr3_nt: TGTGCCAGCAGTAATGACAGGTTTGGGGAGCAGTTCTTC

j_call: TRBJ2-5
clone_size: many
d_call: .
v_call: TRBV11-2
cdr3_aa: CASSSLAVSATRRETQYF
cdr3_nt: TGTGCCAGCAGCTCCCTCGCTGTAAGCGCTACTAGGAGGGAGACCCAGTACTTC

j_call: TRBJ1-6
clone_size: .
d_call: .
v_call: TRBV4-1
cdr3_aa: CASSQWQGFSPLHF
cdr3_nt: TGCGCCAGCAGCCAATGGCAGGGGTTCTCACCCCTCCACTTT

j_call: TRBJ2-5
clone_size: few
d_call: .
v_call: TRBV5-1
cdr3_aa: CASSWSGTPETQYF
cdr3_nt: TGCGCCAGCAGCTGGTCAGGGACTCCAGAGACCCAGTACTTC

j_call: TRBJ2-7
clone_size: .
d_call: TRBD2
v_call: TRBV7-7
cdr3_aa: CAPASSGTYEQYF
cdr3_nt: TGTGCTCCCGCCAGTAGCGGGACCTACGAGCAGTACTTC

j_call: TRBJ2-2
clone_size: many
d_call: TRBD2
v_call: TRBV4-3
cdr3_aa: CASSRLAGSAGELFF
cdr3_nt: TGCGCCAGCAGCCGGCTAGCGGGCTCTGCCGGGGAGCTGTTTTTT

j_call: TRBJ2-2
clone_size: few
d_call: .
v_call: TRBV7-9
cdr3_aa: CASSSPGSDTGELFF
cdr3_nt: TGTGCCAGCAGCTCACCGGGATCTGACACCGGGGAGCTGTTTTTT

j_call: TRBJ2-3
clone_size: .
d_call: TRBD2
v_call: TRBV6-2/TRBV6-3
cdr3_aa: CASSYSVSLAASLGTQYF
cdr3_nt: TGTGCCAGCAGTTACTCCGTCTCCCTAGCGGCTTCCTTGGGTACGCAGTATTTT

j_call: TRBJ2-3
clone_size: few
d_call: TRBD2
v_call: TRBV4-3
cdr3_aa: CASSLWDSGSDTQYF
cdr3_nt: TGCGCCAGCAGCCTTTGGGATAGCGGGAGTGATACGCAGTATTTT

j_call: TRBJ1-6
clone_size: .
d_call: TRBD1
v_call: TRBV6-1
cdr3_aa: CASTAIPTGVLGSPLHF
cdr3_nt: TGTGCCAGCACCGCAATTCCGACAGGGGTTTTAGGTTCACCCCTCCACTTT

j_call: TRBJ2-1
clone_size: few
d_call: TRBD1
v_call: TRBV30
cdr3_aa: CAWSVDSTGYEQFF
cdr3_nt: TGTGCCTGGAGTGTAGACTCGACAGGGTATGAGCAGTTCTTC

j_call: TRBJ2-1
clone_size: .
d_call: .
v_call: TRBV20-1
cdr3_aa: CSARKTGGSNEQFF
cdr3_nt: TGCAGTGCTAGGAAGACAGGCGGGAGCAATGAGCAGTTCTTC

j_call: TRBJ2-2
clone_size: few
d_call: TRBD1
v_call: TRBV24-1
cdr3_aa: CATSDLGQGAAGELFF
cdr3_nt: TGTGCCACCAGTGACCTGGGACAGGGGGCGGCCGGGGAGCTGTTTTTT

j_call: TRBJ2-6
clone_size: .
d_call: TRBD1
v_call: TRBV25-1
cdr3_aa: CASRAKDRGRPTLSGANVLTF
cdr3_nt: TGTGCCAGCAGGGCCAAGGACAGGGGGCGGCCGACGCTCTCTGGGGCCAACGTCCTGACTTTC

j_call: TRBJ2-7
clone_size: .
d_call: .
v_call: TRBV3-1
cdr3_aa: CASSQGSRAHYEQYF
cdr3_nt: TGTGCCAGCAGCCAAGGATCCAGGGCCCACTACGAGCAGTACTTC

j_call: TRBJ2-6
clone_size: .
d_call: .
v_call: TRBV6-2/TRBV6-3
cdr3_aa: CASSRAGSGANVLTF
cdr3_nt: TGTGCCAGCAGTCGGGCTGGGTCTGGGGCCAACGTCCTGACTTTC

j_call: TRBJ2-1
clone_size: few
d_call: TRBD1
v_call: TRBV29-1
cdr3_aa: CSVGGQGIYNEQFF
cdr3_nt: TGCAGCGTTGGGGGACAGGGGATTTATAATGAGCAGTTCTTC

j_call: TRBJ2-7
clone_size: .
d_call: TRBD2
v_call: TRBV6-6
cdr3_aa: CAPGLTVYEQYF
cdr3_nt: TGTGCACCGGGACTAACCGTCTACGAGCAGTACTTC

j_call: TRBJ2-3
clone_size: .
d_call: .
v_call: TRBV6-2/TRBV6-3
cdr3_aa: CASSLSSQFWDTQYF
cdr3_nt: TGTGCCAGCAGTTTATCTTCACAGTTTTGGGATACGCAGTATTTT

j_call: TRBJ2-1
clone_size: .
d_call: .
v_call: TRBV4-3
cdr3_aa: CASSQDLGLKEQFF
cdr3_nt: TGCGCCAGCAGCCAAGATTTGGGACTTAAGGAGCAGTTCTTC

j_call: TRBJ2-3
clone_size: many
d_call: TRBD2
v_call: TRBV27
cdr3_aa: CASRTAGGTDTQYF
cdr3_nt: TGTGCCAGCAGGACAGCGGGGGGCACAGATACGCAGTATTTT

j_call: TRBJ1-2
clone_size: few
d_call: .
v_call: TRBV20-1
cdr3_aa: CSARAQDYIRIYGYTF
cdr3_nt: TGCAGTGCTAGAGCCCAAGACTATATCCGAATATATGGCTACACCTTC

j_call: TRBJ2-7
clone_size: .
d_call: TRBD1
v_call: TRBV29-1
cdr3_aa: CSVRGHTRRSSYEQYF
cdr3_nt: TGCAGCGTTAGGGGGCATACACGAAGAAGCTCCTACGAGCAGTACTTC

j_call: TRBJ2-1
clone_size: .
d_call: TRBD2
v_call: TRBV7-2
cdr3_aa: CASSLSSGPGYEQFF
cdr3_nt: TGTGCCAGCAGCTTGTCTAGCGGTCCCGGCTATGAGCAGTTCTTC

j_call: TRBJ1-1
clone_size: .
d_call: .
v_call: TRBV7-2
cdr3_aa: CASSLGLGNTEAFF
cdr3_nt: TGTGCCAGCAGCCTAGGGCTCGGGAACACTGAAGCTTTCTTT

j_call: TRBJ2-2
clone_size: few
d_call: .
v_call: TRBV6-2/TRBV6-3
cdr3_aa: CASSPTFRIGPGELFF
cdr3_nt: TGTGCCAGCAGCCCCACCTTTCGGATTGGGCCTGGGGAGCTGTTTTTT

j_call: TRBJ2-1
clone_size: few
d_call: .
v_call: TRBV2
cdr3_aa: CASSIPDSGGEGTSSYNEQFF
cdr3_nt: TGTGCCAGCAGCATCCCGGATTCCGGGGGCGAGGGGACGAGCTCCTACAATGAGCAGTTCTTC

j_call: TRBJ2-7
clone_size: .
d_call: .
v_call: TRBV10-3
cdr3_aa: CAISENTPKFGEQYF
cdr3_nt: TGTGCCATCAGTGAAAACACCCCGAAGTTTGGGGAGCAGTACTTC

j_call: TRBJ2-2
clone_size: once
d_call: TRBD2
v_call: TRBV7-9
cdr3_aa: CASSWTSRTGELFF
cdr3_nt: TGTGCCAGCAGCTGGACTAGCCGCACCGGGGAGCTGTTTTTT

j_call: TRBJ2-3
clone_size: few
d_call: .
v_call: TRBV7-9
cdr3_aa: CASSSYRSSTDTQYF
cdr3_nt: TGTGCCAGCAGCTCATACAGGTCGTCCACAGATACGCAGTATTTT

j_call: TRBJ2-3
clone_size: .
d_call: .
v_call: TRBV5-1
cdr3_aa: CASSTGSSDTQYF
cdr3_nt: TGCGCCAGCAGCACTGGATCCTCAGATACGCAGTATTTT

j_call: TRBJ2-7
clone_size: .
d_call: .
v_call: TRBV28
cdr3_aa: CASSHSRVEGYEQYF
cdr3_nt: TGTGCCAGCAGTCACTCTAGGGTCGAAGGATACGAGCAGTACTTC

j_call: TRBJ2-2
clone_size: many
d_call: TRBD1
v_call: TRBV12-3/TRBV12-4
cdr3_aa: CASSLTLTGVTGELFF
cdr3_nt: TGTGCCAGCAGCTTAACCTTGACAGGGGTTACCGGGGAGCTGTTTTTT

j_call: TRBJ1-4
clone_size: .
d_call: .
v_call: TRBV5-8
cdr3_aa: CASSFIWSQATNEKLFF
cdr3_nt: TGTGCCAGCAGCTTCATTTGGTCGCAAGCAACTAATGAAAAACTGTTTTTT

j_call: TRBJ2-3
clone_size: .
d_call: .
v_call: TRBV6-1
cdr3_aa: CASSAVSLTDTQYF
cdr3_nt: TGTGCCAGCAGTGCTGTCAGTCTCACAGATACGCAGTATTTT

j_call: TRBJ2-7
clone_size: many
d_call: TRBD1
v_call: TRBV12-3/TRBV12-4
cdr3_aa: CASSKGGTGDFEQYF
cdr3_nt: TGTGCCAGCAGTAAGGGAGGGACAGGGGACTTCGAGCAGTACTTC

j_call: TRBJ2-7
clone_size: many
d_call: .
v_call: TRBV29-1
cdr3_aa: CSVGTGTRVDSLAF
cdr3_nt: .

j_call: TRBJ2-3
clone_size: many
d_call: TRBD2
v_call: TRBV12-3/TRBV12-4
cdr3_aa: CASSLLAGLVTDTQYF
cdr3_nt: TGTGCCAGCAGTCTACTAGCGGGTCTCGTCACAGATACGCAGTATTTT

j_call: TRBJ2-1
clone_size: .
d_call: TRBD1
v_call: TRBV7-8
cdr3_aa: CASSLRPGQGSASPYNEQFF
cdr3_nt: TGTGCCAGCAGCTTAAGACCGGGACAGGGTTCGGCAAGCCCCTACAATGAGCAGTTCTTC

j_call: TRBJ1-1
clone_size: .
d_call: .
v_call: TRBV7-9
cdr3_aa: CASGGRPNTEAFF
cdr3_nt: TGTGCCAGCGGGGGCAGACCGAACACTGAGGCTTTCTTT

j_call: TRBJ1-1
clone_size: many
d_call: .
v_call: TRBV6-1
cdr3_aa: CASAQLGNTEAFF
cdr3_nt: TGTGCCAGCGCTCAGTTGGGTAACACTGAAGCTTTCTTT